The 13 T cell receptor beta chains in this list originate from one sample, sequenced in a study of shared T cell receptors in the human thymus. The data were produced by immunoSEQ multiplex PCR, yet TCRdb's version contains in-frame clones alone and is incomplete. Of hundreds of thousands of clones listed, around 87% are singletons. These same records also appear under a second study, on human thymus T cells.

Sequenced: thymocytes. These receptors came from a boy under three years old with a congenital heart defect.

CDR3 DNA: TGTGCCAGCAGCGAGGGGAGGGAGATAGCCAAAAACATTCAGTACTTC. Protein: CASSEGREIAKNIQYF. The chain uses TRBV9 and TRBJ2-4, with TRBD2 matching 7 bases. V dropped 3 bases and J dropped 0; count of bases not matched to a gene: 6. In germline, CDR1 is SGDLS, CDR2 YYNGEE. This CDR3 contains 16 residues.

This clone was picked up one time. The CDR3 nucleotides read TGTGCCAGCAGTGAAGCGCTTTGCGAGCGGGAGTACACCGGGGAGCTGTTTTTT. Translated, it gives CASSEALCEREYTGELFF. The chain couples TRBV6-1 to TRBJ2-2; TRBD2 aligns across 8 bases. V gave up 0 bases and J gave up 3 bases; unmatched junction bases: 9. The CDR3 is made up of 18 amino acids. The V gene's germline CDR1 is MNHNS and CDR2 SASEGT.

The rearrangement uses TRBV5-1 and TRBJ2-1; a weak D match, TRBD1 (6 bases). In germline, CDR1 is SGHRS, CDR2 YFSETQ. The CDR3 totals 17 residues. The germline V and J ends were trimmed by 4 bases and 4 bases, with 21 bases remaining between them. The CDR3 DNA follows: TGCGCCAGCAGCAAAGACGGGACAATGAGGAGTTACAATGAGCAGTTCTTC. Encoded protein: CASSKDGTMRSYNEQFF. Based on the CDR3 plus reference TRBV5-1 and TRBJ2-1, the full variable domain is KAGVTQTPRYLIKTRGQQVTLSCSPISGHRSVSWYQQTPGQGLQFLFEYFSETQRNKGNFPGRFSGRQFSNSRSEMNVSTLELGDSALYLCASSKDGTMRSYNEQFFGPGTRLTVL.

The chain uses TRBV5-1 and TRBJ2-7; 9 nucleotides align to TRBD1. CDR1 SGHRS and CDR2 YFSETQ come from the germline V gene. The CDR3 is 14 amino acids. V gave up 3 bases and J gave up 3 bases; unmatched junction bases: 4. CDR3 region: CASSWTGEGYEQYF. The CDR3, as DNA: TGCGCCAGCAGCTGGACAGGGGAAGGCTACGAGCAGTACTTC.

This sequence joins TRBV5-1 and TRBJ2-1; 7 bases agree with TRBD1. The CDR3 contains 15 residues. The junction had 10 bases not matched to a gene; V was cut back by 3 bases and J by 7 bases. Germline CDR1 is SGHRS and CDR2 is YFSETQ. The CDR3 here is CASSSGLTGSNEQFF. The CDR3 bases are TGCGCCAGCAGCTCAGGGCTGACAGGGTCAAATGAGCAGTTCTTC.

The chain recombines TRBV29-1 with TRBJ1-4; D unclear. From germline, CDR1 is SQVTM and CDR2 ANQGSEA. The CDR3 contains 11 residues. V was clipped by 4 bases and J by 8 bases, with 8 bases between them. In DNA form, the CDR3 reads TGCAGCGTTGGCAGCGGAGAAAAACTGTTTTTT. The encoded protein is CSVGSGEKLFF.

The chain uses TRBV7-9 and TRBJ2-3, with 9 bases identical to TRBD1. This CDR3 has 16 amino acids. Germline V gene sequence: CDR1 SEHNR, CDR2 FQNEAQ (reference sequence). J was trimmed by 4 bases and V by 5 bases; bases with no gene match: 10. The CDR3 sequence is CASSHIPDRGPDTQYF. CDR3 bases: TGTGCCAGCAGCCACATTCCGGACAGGGGTCCAGATACGCAGTATTTT.

The V and J genes are TRBV28 and TRBJ2-7; weak D call: TRBD1 (5 bases). Germline lookup yields CDR1 MDHEN and CDR2 SYDVKM. V was shortened by 6 bases and J by 0 bases, with 15 bases between the two germline ends. There are 15 residues in the CDR3. Written as DNA, the CDR3 is TGTGCCAGCAGCCCTTGGACAACGAGCTCCTACGAGCAGTACTTC. Translating it yields CASSPWTTSSYEQYF.

V and J are TRBV4-1 and TRBJ2-1; possibly TRBD2 for D (6 bases). V was shortened by 5 bases and J by 4 bases, with 12 bases between the two germline ends. The CDR3 spans 14 residues. Germline values: CDR1 MGHRA, CDR2 YSYEKL. CDR3 amino acids: CASSDGRGYNEQFF. The DNA of the CDR3 is TGCGCCAGCAGCGACGGCCGGGGGTACAATGAGCAGTTCTTC.

This clone was recorded only once. The chain recombines TRBV19 with TRBJ1-2, with 12 bases fitting TRBD1. The V gene end was trimmed by 5 bases and the J gene end by 3 bases; junction bases not matched to a gene: 4. This CDR3 is 15 amino acids long. The germline gives CDR1 LNHDA, CDR2 SQIVND (reference sequence). CDR3 protein: CASSPGTGGYYGYTF. The CDR3 DNA follows: TGTGCCAGTAGTCCTGGGACAGGGGGCTACTATGGCTACACCTTC. The full variable domain, in which reference TRBV19 and TRBJ1-2 provide the parts outside the CDR3, is DGGITQSPKYLFRKEGQNVTLSCEQNLNHDAMYWYRQDPGQGLRLIYYSQIVNDFQKGDIAEGYSVSREKKESFPLTVTSAQKNPTAFYLCASSPGTGGYYGYTFGSGTRLTVV.

J is TRBJ2-5 and V is TRBV28; 8 bases map to TRBD1. V lost 4 bases and J lost 0; bases outside the gene matches: 7. Germline loops: CDR1 MDHEN, CDR2 SYDVKM. The CDR3 covers 16 residues. The CDR3 nucleotides read TGTGCCAGCAGTTCTCGGACAGGGCTATACCAAGAGACCCAGTACTTC. Translated, it gives CASSSRTGLYQETQYF.

CDR3 coding DNA: TGCGCCAGCAACCCATCACTAGCGGGTTTCACAGATACGCAGTATTTT. This sequence encodes CASNPSLAGFTDTQYF. V gene TRBV4-1 combines with J gene TRBJ2-3; TRBD2 matches at 9 bases. Germline V gene data show CDR1 as MGHRA and CDR2 as YSYEKL. The CDR3 has 16 residues. Losses at the gene ends were 7 bases for V and 2 bases for J; bases not matched to a gene: 10.

The CDR3 nucleotides are TGTGCCAGCAGCTTCGTCTCCTACGAGCAGTACTTC. It codes for CASSFVSYEQYF. V gene TRBV7-9 combines with J gene TRBJ2-7; no definite D call. CDR3 size: 12 residues. The V gene's germline CDR1 is SEHNR and CDR2 FQNEAQ (reference sequence). V lost 3 bases, J lost 0 bases, and 3 bases lay in between.